This T cell receptor beta chain was recovered during a study of blood T cell repertoires in COVID-19. At the level of the study: Acute-phase and convalescent COVID-19 samples originated in the United States, Italy and Spain. T cells, B-cell-depleted T cells, or PBMCs provided the cDNA or gDNA that served as material.

The study drew participants aged 18 to 89 years from some 25 US areas. Study processing details: Reference gene primer amplification yielded estimated nucleated cell counts. Using immunoSEQ multiplex PCR, the repertoire was profiled, and TCRdb retains in-frame clones only, with some absent. The V and J calls and clone size are taken from that table; D and trimming were inferred from the DNA. The sample shows about 430,000 clones, roughly 90% of them seen only once. Germline CDR1 reads MNHEY; CDR2 reads SVGEGT. This CDR3 spans 14 amino acids. V dropped 6 bases and J dropped 2 bases, with 14 bases sitting between them.

Specimen: PBMCs or T cells enriched from blood (not recorded which). This clonotype was obtained from a woman under 40 with acute COVID-19. This rearrangement joins TRBV6-2 or TRBV6-3 to TRBJ2-7; TRBD1 might be the D (6 bases). The CDR3 region has the DNA TGTGCCAGCAGCTGGGATAGGGGGACCTACGAGCAGTACTTC. It specifies CASSWDRGTYEQYF.